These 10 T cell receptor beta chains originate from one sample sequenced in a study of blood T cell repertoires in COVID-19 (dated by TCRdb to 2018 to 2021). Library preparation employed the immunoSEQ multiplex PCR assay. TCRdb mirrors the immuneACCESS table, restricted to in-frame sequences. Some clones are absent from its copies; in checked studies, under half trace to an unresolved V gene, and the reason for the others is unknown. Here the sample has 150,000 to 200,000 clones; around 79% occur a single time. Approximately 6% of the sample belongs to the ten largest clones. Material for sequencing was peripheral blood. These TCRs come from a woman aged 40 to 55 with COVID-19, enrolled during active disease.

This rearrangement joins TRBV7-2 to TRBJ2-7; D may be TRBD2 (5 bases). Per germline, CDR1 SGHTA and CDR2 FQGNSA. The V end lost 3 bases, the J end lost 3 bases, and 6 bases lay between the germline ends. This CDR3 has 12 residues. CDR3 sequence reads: CASSLDFYEQYF. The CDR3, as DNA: TGTGCCAGCAGCTTGGACTTCTACGAGCAGTACTTC.

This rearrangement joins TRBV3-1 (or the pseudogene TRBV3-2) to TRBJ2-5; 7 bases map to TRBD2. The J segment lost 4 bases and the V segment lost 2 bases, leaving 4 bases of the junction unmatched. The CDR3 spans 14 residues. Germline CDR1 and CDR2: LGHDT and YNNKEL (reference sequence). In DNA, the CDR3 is TGTGCCAGCAGCCAACGGGGCGGGAGAGAGACCCAGTACTTC. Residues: CASSQRGGRETQYF.

CDR3 region: CASSLTLANYGYTF. The CDR3 DNA sequence: TGCGCCAGCAGCTTGACCTTAGCTAACTATGGCTACACCTTC. The V and J genes are TRBV5-1 and TRBJ1-2; D is unresolved. V gave up 1 base and J gave up 0 bases, with 7 bases separating them. This CDR3 is built from 14 residues. Germline V gives CDR1 SGHRS, CDR2 YFSETQ. Complete variable domain (other parts from reference TRBV5-1 and TRBJ1-2): KAGVTQTPRYLIKTRGQQVTLSCSPISGHRSVSWYQQTPGQGLQFLFEYFSETQRNKGNFPGRFSGRQFSNSRSEMNVSTLELGDSALYLCASSLTLANYGYTFGSGTRLTVV.

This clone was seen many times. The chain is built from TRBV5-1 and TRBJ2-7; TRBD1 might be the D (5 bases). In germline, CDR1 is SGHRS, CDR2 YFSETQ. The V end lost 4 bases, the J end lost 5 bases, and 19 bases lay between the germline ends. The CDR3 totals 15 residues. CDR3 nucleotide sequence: TGCGCCAGCAGCGCCCGACAGAGAAGATGGGACGAGCAGTACTTC. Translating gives CASSARQRRWDEQYF. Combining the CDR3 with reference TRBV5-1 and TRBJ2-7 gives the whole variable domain KAGVTQTPRYLIKTRGQQVTLSCSPISGHRSVSWYQQTPGQGLQFLFEYFSETQRNKGNFPGRFSGRQFSNSRSEMNVSTLELGDSALYLCASSARQRRWDEQYFGPGTRLTVT.

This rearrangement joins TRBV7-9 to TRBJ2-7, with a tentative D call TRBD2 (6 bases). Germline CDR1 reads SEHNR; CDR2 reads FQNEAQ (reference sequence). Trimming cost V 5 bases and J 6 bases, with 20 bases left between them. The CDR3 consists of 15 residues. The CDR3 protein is CASSVPGAGTAEQYF. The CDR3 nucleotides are TGTGCCAGCAGCGTTCCGGGAGCAGGGACCGCCGAGCAGTACTTC.

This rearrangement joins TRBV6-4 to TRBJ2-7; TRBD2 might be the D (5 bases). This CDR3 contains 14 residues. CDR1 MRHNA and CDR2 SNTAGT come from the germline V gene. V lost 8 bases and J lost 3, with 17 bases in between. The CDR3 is CASVVPSLGYEQYF. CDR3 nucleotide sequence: TGTGCCAGCGTGGTCCCTAGCCTAGGCTACGAGCAGTACTTC.

The CDR3 region is CASSQGAWGVNTEAFF. DNA of the CDR3: TGCGCCAGCAGCCAAGGCGCGTGGGGCGTGAACACTGAAGCTTTCTTT. The chain couples TRBV4-1 to TRBJ1-1; D is perhaps TRBD1 (5 bases). The CDR3 contains 16 residues. The germline V gene encodes CDR1 MGHRA and CDR2 YSYEKL. Between the trimmed V and J ends, which lost 1 base and 0 bases, there was a span of 12 bases.

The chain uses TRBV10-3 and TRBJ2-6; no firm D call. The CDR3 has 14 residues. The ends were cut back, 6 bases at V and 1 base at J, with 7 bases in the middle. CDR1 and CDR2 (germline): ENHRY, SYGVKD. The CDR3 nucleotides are TGTGCCATCAGGGGCAATTCTGGGGCCAACGTCCTGACTTTC. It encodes CAIRGNSGANVLTF.

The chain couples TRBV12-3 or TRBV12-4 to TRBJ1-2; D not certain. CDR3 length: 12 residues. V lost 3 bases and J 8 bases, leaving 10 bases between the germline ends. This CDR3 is CASSFGISGYTF. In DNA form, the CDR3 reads TGTGCCAGCAGTTTCGGGATAAGCGGCTACACCTTC.

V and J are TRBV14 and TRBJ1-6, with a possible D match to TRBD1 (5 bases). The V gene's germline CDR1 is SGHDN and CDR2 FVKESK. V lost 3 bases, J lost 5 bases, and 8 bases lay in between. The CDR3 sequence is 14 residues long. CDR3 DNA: TGTGCCAGCAGCCACAACAGGAATAATTCACCCCTCCACTTT. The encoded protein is CASSHNRNNSPLHF.